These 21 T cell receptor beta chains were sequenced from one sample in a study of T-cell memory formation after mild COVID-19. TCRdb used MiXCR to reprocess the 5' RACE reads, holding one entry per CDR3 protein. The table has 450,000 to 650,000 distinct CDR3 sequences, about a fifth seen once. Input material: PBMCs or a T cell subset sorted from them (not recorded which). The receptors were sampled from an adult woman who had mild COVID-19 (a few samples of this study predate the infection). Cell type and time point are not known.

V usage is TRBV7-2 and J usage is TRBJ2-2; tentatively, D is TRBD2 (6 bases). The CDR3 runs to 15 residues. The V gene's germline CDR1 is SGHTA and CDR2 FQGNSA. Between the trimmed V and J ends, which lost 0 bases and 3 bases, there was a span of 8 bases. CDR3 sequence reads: CASSLAAGYTGELFF. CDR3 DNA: TGTGCCAGCAGCTTAGCGGCGGGGTACACCGGGGAGCTGTTTTTT.

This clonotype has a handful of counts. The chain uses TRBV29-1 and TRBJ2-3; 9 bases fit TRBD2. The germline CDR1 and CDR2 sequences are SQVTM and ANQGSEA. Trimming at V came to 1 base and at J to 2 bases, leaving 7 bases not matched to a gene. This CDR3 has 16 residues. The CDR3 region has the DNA TGCAGCGTTGAAGCACCCCCTAGCGGGGACACAGATACGCAGTATTTT. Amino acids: CSVEAPPSGDTDTQYF.

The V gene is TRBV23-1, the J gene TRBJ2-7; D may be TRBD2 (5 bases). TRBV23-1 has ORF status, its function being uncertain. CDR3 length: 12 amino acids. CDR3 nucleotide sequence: TGCGCTCCCACGAGGGCCTCTTACGAGCAGTACTTC. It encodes CAPTRASYEQYF.

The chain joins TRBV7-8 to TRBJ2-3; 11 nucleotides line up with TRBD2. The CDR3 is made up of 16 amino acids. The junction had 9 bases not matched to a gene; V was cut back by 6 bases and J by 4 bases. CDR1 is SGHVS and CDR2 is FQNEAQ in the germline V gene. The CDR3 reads CASSYGLAGGPDTQYF. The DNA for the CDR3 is TGTGCCAGCAGTTATGGGCTAGCGGGAGGTCCAGATACGCAGTATTTT.

The DNA for the CDR3 is TGTGCCAGCAGCCGCCGTGGGGGACAGGGCACCTTC. Encoded protein: CASSRRGGQGTF. The genes are TRBV3-1 and TRBJ1-2; TRBD1 matches 9 bases. Germline lookup yields CDR1 LGHDT and CDR2 YNNKEL (reference sequence). J lost 13 bases, V lost 4 bases, and 7 bases had no gene match. This CDR3 spans 12 amino acids. The full variable domain, rest sourced from reference TRBV3-1 and TRBJ1-2, is DTAVSQTPKYLVTQMGNDKSIKCEQNLGHDTMYWYKQDSKKFLKIMFSYNNKELIINETVPNRFSPKSPDKAHLNLHINSLELGDSAVYFCASSRRGGQGTFGSGTRLTVV.

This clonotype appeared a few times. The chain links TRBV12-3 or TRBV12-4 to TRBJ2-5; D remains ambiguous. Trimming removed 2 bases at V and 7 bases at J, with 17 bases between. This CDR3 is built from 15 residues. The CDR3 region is CASSLSVGPAGTQYF. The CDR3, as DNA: TGTGCCAGCAGTTTATCGGTAGGCCCCGCAGGGACCCAGTACTTC.

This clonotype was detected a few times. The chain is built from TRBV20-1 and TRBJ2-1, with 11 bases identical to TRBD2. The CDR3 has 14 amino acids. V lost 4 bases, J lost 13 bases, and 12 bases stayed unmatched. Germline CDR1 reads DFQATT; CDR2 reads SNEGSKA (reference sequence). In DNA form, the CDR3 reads TGCAGTGCTACTAGCGGGGGGATAGGTTCGATCCAGTTCTTC. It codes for CSATSGGIGSIQFF.

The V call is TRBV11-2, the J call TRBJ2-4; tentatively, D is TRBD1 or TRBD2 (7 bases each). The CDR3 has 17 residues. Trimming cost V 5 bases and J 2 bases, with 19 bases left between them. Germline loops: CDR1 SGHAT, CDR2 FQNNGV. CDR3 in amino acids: CASSRLQGRESKNIQYF. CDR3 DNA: TGTGCCAGCAGCCGCCTACAGGGGAGGGAATCCAAAAACATTCAGTACTTC. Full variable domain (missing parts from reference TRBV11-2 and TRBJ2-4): EAGVAQSPRYKIIEKRQSVAFWCNPISGHATLYWYQQILGQGPKLLIQFQNNGVVDDSQLPKDRFSAERLKGVDSTLKIQPAKLEDSAVYLCASSRLQGRESKNIQYFGAGTRLSVL.

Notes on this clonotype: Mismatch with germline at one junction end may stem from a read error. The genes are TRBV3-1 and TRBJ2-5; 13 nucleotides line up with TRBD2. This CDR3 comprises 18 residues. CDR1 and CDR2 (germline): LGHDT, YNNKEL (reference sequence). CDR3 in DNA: TGTGCCAGCAGCTCCAGGACTAGCGGGGGCCCCGACCACGAGACCCAGTACTTC. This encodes CASSSRTSGGPDHETQYF.

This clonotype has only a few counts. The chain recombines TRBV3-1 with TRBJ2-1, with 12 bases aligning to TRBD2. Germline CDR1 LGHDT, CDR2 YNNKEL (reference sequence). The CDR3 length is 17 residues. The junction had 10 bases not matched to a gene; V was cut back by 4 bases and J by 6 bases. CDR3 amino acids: CASSRVRLAGGPNEQFF. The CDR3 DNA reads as TGTGCCAGCAGCCGGGTCAGGCTAGCGGGAGGGCCCAATGAGCAGTTCTTC.

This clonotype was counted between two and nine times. The CDR3 region is CASSPLGRISNNEQFF. CDR3 sequence (DNA): TGTGCCAGCAGCCCCCTTGGACGGATAAGTAATAATGAGCAGTTCTTC. The chain recombines TRBV7-3 with TRBJ2-1; D call uncertain. The V gene's germline CDR1 is SGHTA and CDR2 FQGTGA. Trimming took off 5 bases at V and 7 bases at J, with 21 bases between the two ends. This CDR3 has 16 amino acids.

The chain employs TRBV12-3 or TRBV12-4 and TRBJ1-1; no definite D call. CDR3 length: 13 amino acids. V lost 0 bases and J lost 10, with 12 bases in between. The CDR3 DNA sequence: TGTGCCAGCAGTTTAGCAATTGACGGGAGAGCTTTCTTT. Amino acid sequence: CASSLAIDGRAFF.

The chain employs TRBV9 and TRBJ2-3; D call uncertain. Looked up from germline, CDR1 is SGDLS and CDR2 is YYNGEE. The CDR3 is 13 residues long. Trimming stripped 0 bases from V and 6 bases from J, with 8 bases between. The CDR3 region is CASSVGQQDTQYF. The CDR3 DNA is TGTGCCAGCAGCGTAGGTCAACAGGATACGCAGTATTTT.

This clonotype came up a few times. This CDR3 is CASSQRTGASSYNEQFF. The CDR3 DNA follows: TGCGCCAGCAGCCAAAGGACAGGGGCTAGCTCCTACAATGAGCAGTTCTTC. This chain connects TRBV4-1 to TRBJ2-1, with 9 bases identical to TRBD1. CDR3 length: 17 residues. The ends lost 2 bases at V and 0 bases at J; junction bases unmatched: 5. CDR1 is MGHRA and CDR2 is YSYEKL in the germline V gene.

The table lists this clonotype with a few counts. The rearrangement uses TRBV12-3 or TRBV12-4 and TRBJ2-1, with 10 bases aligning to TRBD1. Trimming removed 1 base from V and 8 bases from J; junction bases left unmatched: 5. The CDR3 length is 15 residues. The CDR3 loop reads CASSLDGTGVDEQFF. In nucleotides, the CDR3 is TGTGCCAGCAGTTTAGATGGGACAGGGGTGGATGAGCAGTTCTTC.

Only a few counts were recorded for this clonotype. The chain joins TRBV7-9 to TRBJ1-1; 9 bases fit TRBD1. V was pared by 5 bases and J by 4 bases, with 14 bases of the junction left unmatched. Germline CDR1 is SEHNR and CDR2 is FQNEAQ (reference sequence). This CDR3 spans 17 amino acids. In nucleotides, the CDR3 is TGTGCCAGCAGCATCTTGGGACAGGGAGGTTGGAGCACTGAAGCTTTCTTT. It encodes CASSILGQGGWSTEAFF.

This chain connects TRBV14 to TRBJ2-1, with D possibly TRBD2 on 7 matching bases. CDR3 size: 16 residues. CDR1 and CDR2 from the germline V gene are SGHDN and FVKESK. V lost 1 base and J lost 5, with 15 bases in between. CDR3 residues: CASSQVGGAINNEQFF. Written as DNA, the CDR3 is TGTGCCAGCAGCCAAGTAGGGGGGGCTATCAACAATGAGCAGTTCTTC.

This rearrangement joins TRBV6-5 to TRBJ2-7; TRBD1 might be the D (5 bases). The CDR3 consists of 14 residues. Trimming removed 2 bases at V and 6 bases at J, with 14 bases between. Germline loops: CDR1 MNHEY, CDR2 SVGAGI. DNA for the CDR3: TGTGCCAGCAGTTACGTCCAGTCCCAGGGCGAGCAGTACTTC. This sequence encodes CASSYVQSQGEQYF.

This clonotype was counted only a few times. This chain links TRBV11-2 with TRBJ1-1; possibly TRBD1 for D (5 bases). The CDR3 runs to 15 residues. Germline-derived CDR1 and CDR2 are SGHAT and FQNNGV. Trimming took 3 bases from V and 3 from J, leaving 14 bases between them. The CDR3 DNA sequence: TGTGCCAGCAGCTTCGGGAGGGGAAGGGACACTGAAGCTTTCTTT. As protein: CASSFGRGRDTEAFF.

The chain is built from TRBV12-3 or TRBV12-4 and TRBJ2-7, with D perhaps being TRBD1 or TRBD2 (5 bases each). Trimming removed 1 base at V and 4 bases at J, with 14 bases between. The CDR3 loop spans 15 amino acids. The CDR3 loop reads CASSLGDPRYYEQYF. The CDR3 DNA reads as TGTGCCAGCAGTTTAGGGGACCCCAGGTATTACGAGCAGTACTTC.

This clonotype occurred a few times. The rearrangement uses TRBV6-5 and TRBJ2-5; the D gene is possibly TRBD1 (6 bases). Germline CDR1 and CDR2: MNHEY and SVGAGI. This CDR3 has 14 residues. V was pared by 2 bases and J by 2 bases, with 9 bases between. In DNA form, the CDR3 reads TGTGCCAGCAGTTACGATGGACAGCAAGAGACCCAGTACTTC. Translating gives CASSYDGQQETQYF.